The rows below give T cell receptor beta chains drawn from one sample of a study of naive and memory T cell subsets. TCRdb independently ran MiXCR on the 5' RACE reads; one entry per CDR3 protein. The top ten clones hold around 0.8% of a sample with more than 45,000 distinct CDR3 sequences, over 3.5% of them seen once. The receptor set was obtained from a female donor in good health. CDR3s include the opening cysteine and the closing phenylalanine or tryptophan. A D gene is named only where the DNA matches it firmly. Some rows mark clone size as missing; the rest say once, few, many or name a class of expanded clone.

TRBJ1-2 . 13 . TRBV27 TGTGCCAGCAGTTCAGGGTTGGGGTATGGCGACACCTTC CASSSGLGYGDTF
TRBJ2-3 once 15 . TRBV28 TGTGCCAGCAGTTTAAGAGGCCAAGACACAGATACGCAGTATTTT CASSLRGQDTDTQYF
TRBJ1-1 many 16 . TRBV20-1 TGCAGTGCTAGAGTCGGGGGGGCAGGGGCCCGCACTGAAGCTTTCTTT CSARVGGAGARTEAFF
TRBJ2-7 many 11 . TRBV29-1 TGCAGCGTTTTCCTCTCCTACGAGCAGTACTTC CSVFLSYEQYF
TRBJ2-1 . 14 . TRBV6-1 TGTGCCAGCAGTACCGGGACTTCTATCAATGAGCAGTTCTTC CASSTGTSINEQFF
TRBJ2-2 many 16 TRBD2 TRBV9 TGTGCCAGCAGCCCTCTAGCGGGGGAGAACACCGGGGAGCTGTTTTTT CASSPLAGENTGELFF
TRBJ1-1 many 13 . TRBV3-1 TGTGCCAGCAGCCAACAGGAGAGCACTGAAGCTTTCTTT CASSQQESTEAFF
TRBJ2-2 many 13 . TRBV20-1 TGCAGTGCTATGAGGTCGAACACCGGGGAGCTGTTTTTT CSAMRSNTGELFF
TRBJ2-1 many 16 TRBD2 TRBV27 TGTGCCAGCAGTCTCACCTTTAGCGGGAGGGCCGGTGAGCAGTTCTTC CASSLTFSGRAGEQFF
TRBJ2-7 many 14 . TRBV11-3 TGTGCCAGCAGCTTAGGTCCATATGGGGACGAGCAGTACTTC CASSLGPYGDEQYF
TRBJ1-5 many 14 . TRBV5-1 TGCGCCAGCAGCCCGGGGACCGCGGGTCAGCCCCAGCATTTT CASSPGTAGQPQHF
TRBJ2-7 few 14 TRBD2 TRBV5-4 TGTGCCAGCAGACGGGACTATAGCTCCTACGAGCAGTACTTC CASRRDYSSYEQYF
TRBJ1-5 many 17 TRBD1 TRBV7-9 TGTGCCAGCAGCTACGGGACAGGACCTTGGAGCAATCAGCCCCAGCATTTT CASSYGTGPWSNQPQHF
TRBJ2-1 many 17 TRBD2 TRBV11-1 TGTGCCAGCAGCCGCCGGGGGGCGGGGGGTGCCTACAATGAGCAGTTCTTC CASSRRGAGGAYNEQFF
TRBJ1-1 many 12 . TRBV20-1 TGCAGTGCTAGAGAAGGACCCACTGAAGCTTTCTTT CSAREGPTEAFF
TRBJ1-2 few 13 TRBD1 TRBV18 TGTGCCAGCTCACCAACAGGGGACAGTGGCGACACCTTC CASSPTGDSGDTF
TRBJ1-1 many 14 . TRBV7-2 TGTGCCAGCAGCTCAGGACAGCCGAACACTGAAGCTTTCTTT CASSSGQPNTEAFF
TRBJ1-2 many 13 TRBD1 TRBV20-1 TGCAGTGCTCCGGGGGGACAGGGACCCGGCTACACCTTC CSAPGGQGPGYTF
TRBJ2-5 many 12 . TRBV19 TGTGCCAGTCCGGGGCTCAAAGAGACCCAGTACTTC CASPGLKETQYF